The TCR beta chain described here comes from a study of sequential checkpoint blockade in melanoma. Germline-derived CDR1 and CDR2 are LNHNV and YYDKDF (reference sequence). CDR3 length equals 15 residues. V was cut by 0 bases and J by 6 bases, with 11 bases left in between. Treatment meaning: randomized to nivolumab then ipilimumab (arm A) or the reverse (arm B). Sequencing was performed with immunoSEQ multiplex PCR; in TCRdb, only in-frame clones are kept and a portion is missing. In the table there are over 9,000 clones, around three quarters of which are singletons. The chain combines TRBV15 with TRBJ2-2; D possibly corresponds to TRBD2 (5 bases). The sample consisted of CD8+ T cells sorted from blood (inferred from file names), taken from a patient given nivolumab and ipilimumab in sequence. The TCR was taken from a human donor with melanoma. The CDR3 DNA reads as TGTGCCACCAGCAGAGATTCGGGGAAACCCGGGGAGCTGTTTTTT. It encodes CATSRDSGKPGELFF.